The 25 T cell receptor beta chains below come from one sample, sequenced in a study of Ad26.COV2.S vaccination and SARS-CoV-2 variants. This table comes from immunoSEQ multiplex PCR, and its TCRdb copy is limited to in-frame clones, with some not included. The repertoire consists of some 520,000 clones, with around nine tenths occurring once and the leading ten covering about 13%. The treatment: roughly 18 received Ad26.COV2.S at low or high dose, single or two shots; a few received placebo; per-sample allocation not given. Sampling was performed 63 days after the first vaccine or placebo injection. The sample here was peripheral blood, taken in a trial of Ad26.COV2.S vaccine versus placebo. Receptors originate from a person between 18 and 59 years old who received the Ad26.COV2.S COVID-19 vaccine or a placebo.

The rearrangement links TRBV7-8 to TRBJ2-7, with a possible D match to TRBD1 (6 bases). The V end lost 4 bases, the J end lost 0 bases, and 16 bases lay between the germline ends. The CDR3 is made up of 16 amino acids. Per germline, CDR1 SGHVS and CDR2 FQNEAQ. The CDR3 DNA reads as TGTGCCAGCAGCTCGCCCGGGACAACAAGCTCCTACGAGCAGTACTTC. The encoded protein is CASSSPGTTSSYEQYF.

This chain uses TRBV5-1 with TRBJ2-1, with 8 bases fitting TRBD2. Germline lookup yields CDR1 SGHRS and CDR2 YFSETQ. V shed 1 base, J shed 4 bases, and the junction held 4 bases outside the gene matches. This CDR3 has 15 residues. In nucleotides, the CDR3 is TGCGCCAGCAGCTTGACTAGCGGAAAATACAATGAGCAGTTCTTC. Its protein product is CASSLTSGKYNEQFF.

The V gene is TRBV25-1, the J gene TRBJ1-2, with no clear D. The germline V and J ends were trimmed by 10 bases and 0 bases, with 9 bases remaining between them. CDR1 and CDR2 from the germline V gene are MGHDK and SYGVNS. This CDR3 spans 12 amino acids. The CDR3 nucleotides are TGTGCCACCCCCGGACCTAACTATGGCTACACCTTC. Translating it yields CATPGPNYGYTF.

The gene calls are TRBV7-2 and TRBJ2-2; tentative D call: TRBD1 (6 bases). The CDR3 contains 15 residues. Germline V gives CDR1 SGHTA, CDR2 FQGNSA. The ends were cut back, 0 bases at V and 3 bases at J, with 8 bases in the middle. The CDR3 loop reads CASSLAGQHTGELFF. CDR3 bases: TGTGCCAGCAGCTTAGCTGGACAGCACACCGGGGAGCTGTTTTTT.

The gene calls are TRBV30 and TRBJ2-3; possibly TRBD1 or TRBD2 for D (5 bases each). This CDR3 has 12 amino acids. V was pared by 1 base and J by 8 bases, with 10 bases between. CDR1 and CDR2 from the germline V gene are GTSNPN and SVGIG (reference sequence). The CDR3 spells CAWSALGVTQYF. DNA of the CDR3: TGTGCCTGGAGTGCCCTGGGGGTTACGCAGTATTTT.

The table lists this clone with a count of one. V is TRBV7-2 and J is TRBJ2-3, with 7 bases fitting TRBD2. This CDR3 contains 14 residues. Germline V gene sequence: CDR1 SGHTA, CDR2 FQGNSA. V shed 5 bases and J 7 bases; nucleotides not matched to a gene: 9. The CDR3 is CASSTGLRSNTQYF. CDR3 DNA sequence: TGTGCCAGCAGCACGGGACTACGTAGTAATACGCAGTATTTT.

V usage is TRBV5-1 and J usage is TRBJ2-7; D not resolved. CDR3 length: 13 residues. The V end lost 2 bases, the J end lost 6 bases, and 12 bases lay between the germline ends. The germline gives CDR1 SGHRS, CDR2 YFSETQ. The CDR3 bases are TGCGCCAGCAGCTTTGGCAAATTATCCGAGCAGTACTTC. Translation gives CASSFGKLSEQYF.

The sample holds a few counts of this clone. The chain joins TRBV11-2 to TRBJ1-5, with TRBD1 identical over 8 bases. With 1 base clipped from V and 5 bases from J, the junction kept 4 bases outside the gene matches. Per germline, CDR1 SGHAT and CDR2 FQNNGV. This CDR3 region has 15 residues. The CDR3 is CASSLGQGPDQPQHF. CDR3 DNA sequence: TGTGCCAGCAGCTTAGGACAGGGGCCCGATCAGCCCCAGCATTTT.

The rearrangement links TRBV5-1 to TRBJ1-2, with D possibly TRBD1 on 5 matching bases. V shed 1 base and J shed 4 bases, with 11 bases lying between them. The CDR3 loop spans 14 amino acids. Germline values: CDR1 SGHRS, CDR2 YFSETQ. The DNA for the CDR3 is TGCGCCAGCAGCTTGACGGGGCTAGGCTATGGCTACACCTTC. This gives the protein CASSLTGLGYGYTF.

The chain is built from TRBV5-6 and TRBJ1-6; D perhaps matches TRBD1 (5 bases). The CDR3 contains 19 residues. The germline CDR1 and CDR2 sequences are SGHDT and YYEEEE. The ends were cut back, 0 bases at V and 0 bases at J, with 16 bases in the middle. The CDR3, as DNA: TGTGCCAGCAGCTTGGCTTGGGGCACTGACAGCTCCTATAATTCACCCCTCCACTTT. Its translation: CASSLAWGTDSSYNSPLHF.

The chain joins TRBV10-3 to TRBJ2-2; 14 positions agree with TRBD2. Germline V gene data show CDR1 as ENHRY and CDR2 as SYGVKD. This CDR3 has 14 residues. After removal of 6 bases from V and 6 bases from J, the junction contained 0 bases not matched to a gene. CDR3 in amino acids: CAIRGLAGAGELFF. The CDR3 nucleotides read TGTGCCATCAGGGGACTAGCGGGAGCCGGGGAGCTGTTTTTT.

This chain links TRBV15 with TRBJ2-3; no clear D gene. V was trimmed by 2 bases and J by 2 bases, leaving 11 bases between them. The CDR3 sequence is 15 residues long. Germline V gene lookup returns CDR1 LNHNV and CDR2 YYDKDF (reference sequence). CDR3 protein: CATSRRTGNTDTQYF. The CDR3 nucleotides are TGTGCCACCAGCAGACGTACCGGTAACACAGATACGCAGTATTTT.

J is TRBJ2-7 and V is TRBV29-1; unclear D gene. Trimming left V 6 bases short and J 3 bases short, with 12 bases between. In germline, CDR1 is SQVTM, CDR2 ANQGSEA. The CDR3 has 12 residues. Here the CDR3 DNA reads TGCAGCGTCGCGGAGTCCGACTACGAGCAGTACTTC. Translated, it gives CSVAESDYEQYF.

This sequence joins TRBV2 and TRBJ2-7; D unclear. Trimming removed 3 bases from V and 6 bases from J, with 12 bases in between. Germline-derived CDR1 and CDR2 are SNHLY and FYNNEI. This CDR3 has 13 residues. This CDR3 is CASSDPPIREQYF. For the CDR3, the DNA is TGTGCCAGCAGTGACCCCCCTATACGCGAGCAGTACTTC.

V gene TRBV9 combines with J gene TRBJ2-2; 10 bases align to TRBD1. Germline lookup yields CDR1 SGDLS and CDR2 YYNGEE. J lost 4 bases, V lost 4 bases, and 10 bases had no gene match. The CDR3 has 17 residues. The CDR3 region has the DNA TGTGCCAGCAGCTCCCGGGACAGGGGTCGGGGCACCGGGGAGCTGTTTTTT. The encoded protein is CASSSRDRGRGTGELFF.

This clone was picked up a small number of times. The chain has TRBV29-1 and TRBJ1-5; 7 nucleotides align to TRBD1. Losses at the gene ends were 7 bases for V and 8 bases for J; bases not matched to a gene: 17. The germline CDR1 and CDR2 sequences are SQVTM and ANQGSEA. The CDR3 has 15 residues. The DNA of the CDR3 is TGCAGCGCAAAAGAAACAGGGGCCTTGTCGGAGCCCCAGCATTTT. Encoded protein: CSAKETGALSEPQHF.

Comments on this clone: The same CDR3 also results from other DNA sequences found in this sample. The V and J genes are TRBV5-1 and TRBJ2-7, with 9 bases lining up with TRBD1. The CDR3 is 17 residues long. Germline CDR1 and CDR2: SGHRS and YFSETQ. J was trimmed by 1 base and V by 3 bases; bases with no gene match: 11. CDR3 residues: CASSSRTGTGRSYEQYF. DNA for the CDR3: TGCGCCAGCAGCTCACGAACCGGGACAGGGAGGTCCTACGAGCAGTACTTC.

A note on this clone: Other nucleotide sequences in the sample specify the same CDR3. This chain joins TRBV9 and TRBJ1-1, with D possibly TRBD1 on 6 matching bases. V lost 0 bases and J 4 bases, leaving 10 bases between the germline ends. The CDR3 is 14 amino acids. CDR1 is SGDLS, CDR2 YYNGEE, per germline. The CDR3 loop is CASSVEQGGTEAFF. Written as DNA, the CDR3 is TGTGCCAGCAGCGTAGAACAGGGAGGCACTGAAGCTTTCTTT.

The chain employs TRBV28 and TRBJ1-1; 8 bases fit TRBD1. Germline trimming cut 4 bases from V and 5 bases from J; bases unmatched to any gene: 9. From germline, CDR1 is MDHEN and CDR2 SYDVKM. The length of the CDR3 is 15 residues. In DNA, the CDR3 is TGTGCCAGCAGTTCGCAAGGACAGGGTATAACTGAAGCTTTCTTT. This gives the protein CASSSQGQGITEAFF.

The chain couples TRBV7-8 to TRBJ1-1; tentative D call: TRBD1 (6 bases). The CDR3 has 16 amino acids. The germline CDR1 and CDR2 sequences are SGHVS and FQNEAQ. Trimming took 5 bases from V and 0 from J, leaving 16 bases between them. CDR3 protein: CASSPLTRGLNTEAFF. Written as DNA, the CDR3 is TGTGCCAGCAGCCCGCTGACCAGGGGACTGAACACTGAAGCTTTCTTT.

V is TRBV4-3 and J is TRBJ1-1, with a possible D match to TRBD1 (5 bases). Germline assignment: CDR1 LGHNA and CDR2 YSLEER. The V end was cut by 4 bases, the J end by 11 bases, with 14 bases between. This CDR3 spans 12 amino acids. CDR3 in amino acids: CASSPDHGGAFF. CDR3 bases: TGCGCCAGCAGCCCTGATCATGGGGGGGCTTTCTTT.

The chain combines TRBV7-2 with TRBJ2-7; D is undetermined. Trimming stripped 1 base from V and 6 bases from J, with 10 bases between. Germline V gives CDR1 SGHTA, CDR2 FQGNSA. The CDR3 has 13 amino acids. The CDR3 DNA reads as TGTGCCAGCAGCTTAGATCGCCTACCCGAGCAGTACTTC. Encoded protein: CASSLDRLPEQYF.

This chain links TRBV27 with TRBJ2-7, with D possibly TRBD1 on 6 matching bases. Germline lookup yields CDR1 MNHEY and CDR2 SMNVEV (reference sequence). With 5 bases removed from V and 0 bases from J, the gap between germline ends came to 11 bases. The CDR3 spans 14 residues. The CDR3 DNA reads TGTGCCAGCAGTCCGCTGACAGGCTCCTACGAGCAGTACTTC. Translation gives CASSPLTGSYEQYF.

The chain uses TRBV5-1 and TRBJ2-6; D is ambiguous. Germline V lookup: CDR1 SGHRS, CDR2 YFSETQ. The V gene lost 0 bases and the J gene lost 0 bases, with 7 bases spanning the gap. The CDR3 has 16 amino acids. The CDR3 loop reads CASSLVRDSGANVLTF. In nucleotides, the CDR3 is TGCGCCAGCAGCTTGGTTAGGGACTCTGGGGCCAACGTCCTGACTTTC. The full variable domain, its missing parts supplied by reference TRBV5-1 and TRBJ2-6, is KAGVTQTPRYLIKTRGQQVTLSCSPISGHRSVSWYQQTPGQGLQFLFEYFSETQRNKGNFPGRFSGRQFSNSRSEMNVSTLELGDSALYLCASSLVRDSGANVLTFGAGSRLTVL.

The chain employs TRBV28 and TRBJ1-4; D is unclear. Germline CDR1 reads MDHEN; CDR2 reads SYDVKM. The CDR3 is made up of 12 amino acids. V was shortened by 3 bases and J by 10 bases, with 9 bases between the two germline ends. The CDR3 coding sequence is TGTGCCAGCAGTTTGAGGGTTGGAAAACTGTTTTTT. Amino acid sequence: CASSLRVGKLFF.